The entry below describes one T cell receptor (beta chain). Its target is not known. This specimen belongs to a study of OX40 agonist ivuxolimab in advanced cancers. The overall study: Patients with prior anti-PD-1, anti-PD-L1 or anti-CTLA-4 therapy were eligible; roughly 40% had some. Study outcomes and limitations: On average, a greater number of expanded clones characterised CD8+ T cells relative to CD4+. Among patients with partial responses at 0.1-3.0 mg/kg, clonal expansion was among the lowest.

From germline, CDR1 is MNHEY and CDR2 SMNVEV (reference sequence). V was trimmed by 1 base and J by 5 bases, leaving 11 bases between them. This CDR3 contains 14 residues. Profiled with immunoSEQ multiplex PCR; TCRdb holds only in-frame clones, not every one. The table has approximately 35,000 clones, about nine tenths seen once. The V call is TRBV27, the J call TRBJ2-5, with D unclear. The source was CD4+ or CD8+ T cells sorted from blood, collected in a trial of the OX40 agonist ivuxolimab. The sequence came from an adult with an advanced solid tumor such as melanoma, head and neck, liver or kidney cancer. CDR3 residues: CASSLLSEMETQYF. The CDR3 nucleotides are TGTGCCAGCAGTTTATTATCAGAGATGGAGACCCAGTACTTC.